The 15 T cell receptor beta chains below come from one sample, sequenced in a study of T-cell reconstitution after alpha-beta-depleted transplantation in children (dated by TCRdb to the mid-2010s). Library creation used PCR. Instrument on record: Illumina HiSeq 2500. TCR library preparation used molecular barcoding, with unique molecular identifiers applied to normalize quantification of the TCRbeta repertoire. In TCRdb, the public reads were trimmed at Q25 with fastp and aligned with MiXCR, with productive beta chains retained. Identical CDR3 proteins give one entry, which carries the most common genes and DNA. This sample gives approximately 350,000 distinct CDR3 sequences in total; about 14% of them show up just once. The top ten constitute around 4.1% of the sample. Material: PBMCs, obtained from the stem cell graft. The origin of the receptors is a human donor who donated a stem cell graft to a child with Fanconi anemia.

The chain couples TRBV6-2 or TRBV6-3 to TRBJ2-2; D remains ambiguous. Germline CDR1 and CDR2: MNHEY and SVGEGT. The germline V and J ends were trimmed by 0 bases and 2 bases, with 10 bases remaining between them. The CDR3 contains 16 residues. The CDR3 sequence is CASSYSTGPNTGELFF. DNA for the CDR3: TGTGCCAGCAGTTACTCGACCGGGCCCAACACCGGGGAGCTGTTTTTT.

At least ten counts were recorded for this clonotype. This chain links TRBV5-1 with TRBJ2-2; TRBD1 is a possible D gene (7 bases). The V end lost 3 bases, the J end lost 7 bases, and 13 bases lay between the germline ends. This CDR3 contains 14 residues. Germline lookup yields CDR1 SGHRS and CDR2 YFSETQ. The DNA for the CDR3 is TGCGCCAGCAGCTCATCAGGGGGGATCGGGGAGCTGTTTTTT. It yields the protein CASSSSGGIGELFF.

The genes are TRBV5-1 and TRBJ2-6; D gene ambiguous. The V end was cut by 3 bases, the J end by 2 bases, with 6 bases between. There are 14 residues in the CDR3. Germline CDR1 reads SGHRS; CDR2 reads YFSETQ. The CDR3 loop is CASSYQTGANVLTF. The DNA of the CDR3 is TGCGCCAGCAGCTACCAAACTGGGGCCAACGTCCTGACTTTC.

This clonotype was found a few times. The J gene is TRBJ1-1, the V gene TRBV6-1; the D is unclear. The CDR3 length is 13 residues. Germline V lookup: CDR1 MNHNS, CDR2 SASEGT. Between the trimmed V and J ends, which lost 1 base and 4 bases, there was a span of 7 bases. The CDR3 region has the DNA TGTGCCAGCAGTGAAGGATGGGGCACTGAAGCTTTCTTT. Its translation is CASSEGWGTEAFF.

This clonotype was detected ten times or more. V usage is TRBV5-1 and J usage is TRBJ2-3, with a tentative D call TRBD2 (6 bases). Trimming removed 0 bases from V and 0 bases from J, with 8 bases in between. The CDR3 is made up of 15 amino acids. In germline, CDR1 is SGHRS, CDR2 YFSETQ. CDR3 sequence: CASSLVAASTDTQYF. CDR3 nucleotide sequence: TGCGCCAGCAGCTTGGTAGCGGCTAGCACAGATACGCAGTATTTT. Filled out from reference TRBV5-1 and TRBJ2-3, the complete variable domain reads KAGVTQTPRYLIKTRGQQVTLSCSPISGHRSVSWYQQTPGQGLQFLFEYFSETQRNKGNFPGRFSGRQFSNSRSEMNVSTLELGDSALYLCASSLVAASTDTQYFGPGTRLTVL.

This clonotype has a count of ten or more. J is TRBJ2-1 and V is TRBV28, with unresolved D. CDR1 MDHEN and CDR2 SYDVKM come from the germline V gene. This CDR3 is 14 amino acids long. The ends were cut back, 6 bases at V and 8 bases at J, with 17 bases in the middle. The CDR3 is CASRPQGGLDEQFF. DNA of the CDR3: TGTGCCAGCAGGCCCCAAGGTGGTCTAGATGAGCAGTTCTTC.

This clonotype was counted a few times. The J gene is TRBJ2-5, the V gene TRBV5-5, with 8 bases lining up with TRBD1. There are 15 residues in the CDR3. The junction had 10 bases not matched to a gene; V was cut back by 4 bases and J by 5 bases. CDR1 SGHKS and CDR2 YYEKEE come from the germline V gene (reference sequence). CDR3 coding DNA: TGTGCCAGCAGCCCTTCGGACAGGGTTTTTGAGACCCAGTACTTC. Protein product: CASSPSDRVFETQYF.

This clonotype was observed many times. Written as DNA, the CDR3 is TGTGCCAGCAGCTTAGCGGACCCAGGGACAGGGGGCACTGAAGCTTTCTTT. As protein: CASSLADPGTGGTEAFF. V and J are TRBV7-9 and TRBJ1-1; 11 nucleotides line up with TRBD1. The CDR3 contains 17 residues. Germline assignment: CDR1 SEHNR and CDR2 FQNEAQ (reference sequence). J was trimmed by 4 bases and V by 0 bases; bases with no gene match: 7. The full variable domain, rest sourced from reference TRBV7-9 and TRBJ1-1, is DTGVSQNPRHKITKRGQNVTFRCDPISEHNRLYWYRQTLGQGPEFLTYFQNEAQLEKSRLLSDRFSAERPKGSFSTLEIQRTEQGDSAMYLCASSLADPGTGGTEAFFGQGTRLTVV.

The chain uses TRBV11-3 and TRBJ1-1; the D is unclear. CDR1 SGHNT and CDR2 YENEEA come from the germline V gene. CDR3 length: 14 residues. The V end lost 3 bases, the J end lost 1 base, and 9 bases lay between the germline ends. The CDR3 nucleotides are TGTGCCAGCAGCTTTGGAGTCCCGAACACTGAAGCTTTCTTT. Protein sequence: CASSFGVPNTEAFF.

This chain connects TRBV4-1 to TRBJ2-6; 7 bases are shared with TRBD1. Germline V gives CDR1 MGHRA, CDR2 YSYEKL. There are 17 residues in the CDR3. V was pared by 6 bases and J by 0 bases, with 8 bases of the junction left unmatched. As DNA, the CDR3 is TGCGCCAGCAGTCCGACAGGGTCCTACTCTGGGGCCAACGTCCTGACTTTC. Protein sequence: CASSPTGSYSGANVLTF.

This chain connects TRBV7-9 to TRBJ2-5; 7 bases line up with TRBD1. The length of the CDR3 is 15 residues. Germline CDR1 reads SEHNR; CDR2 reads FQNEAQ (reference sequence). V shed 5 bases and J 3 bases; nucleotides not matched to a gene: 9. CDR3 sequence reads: CASSQTPRGKETQYF. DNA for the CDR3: TGTGCCAGCAGCCAAACCCCCAGGGGGAAAGAGACCCAGTACTTC.

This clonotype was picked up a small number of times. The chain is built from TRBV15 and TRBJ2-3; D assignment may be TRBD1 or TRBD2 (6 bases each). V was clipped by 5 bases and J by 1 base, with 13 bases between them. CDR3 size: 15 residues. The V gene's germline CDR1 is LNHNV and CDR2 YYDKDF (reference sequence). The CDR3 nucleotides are TGTGCCACCAGCGCCCGTAGGGGGGGCACAGATACGCAGTATTTT. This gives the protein CATSARRGGTDTQYF.

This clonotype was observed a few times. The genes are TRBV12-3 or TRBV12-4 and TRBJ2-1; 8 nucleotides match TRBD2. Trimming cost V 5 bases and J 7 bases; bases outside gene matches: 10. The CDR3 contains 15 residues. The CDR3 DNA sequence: TGTGCCAGCAGTCGGACTAGCAACGGGGAAAATGAGCAGTTCTTC. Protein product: CASSRTSNGENEQFF.

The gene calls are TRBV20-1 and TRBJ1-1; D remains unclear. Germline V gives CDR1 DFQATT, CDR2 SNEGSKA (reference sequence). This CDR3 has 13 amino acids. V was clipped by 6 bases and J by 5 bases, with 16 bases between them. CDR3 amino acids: CSAKSYAGTEAFF. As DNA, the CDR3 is TGCAGTGCCAAGTCTTATGCGGGAACTGAAGCTTTCTTT.

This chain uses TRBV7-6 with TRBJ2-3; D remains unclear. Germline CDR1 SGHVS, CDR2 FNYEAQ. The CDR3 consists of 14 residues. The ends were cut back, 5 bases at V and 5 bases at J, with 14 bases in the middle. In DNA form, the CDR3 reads TGTGCCAGCAGCCCGTCGTCGGGTCGAGATACGCAGTATTTT. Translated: CASSPSSGRDTQYF.